These 15 T cell receptor beta chains came from one sample sequenced in a study of T cell repertoires in cytomegalovirus infection. No antigen has been assigned to these receptors. TCRdb called the reads again in MiXCR, with one record for every CDR3 protein. This sample carries some 30,000 distinct CDR3 sequences, around a fifth of them seen once, and the ten largest clones take approximately 80%. Source: CD8+ T cells from cultured PBMCs, taken from culture after CMV antigen stimulation. The receptors shown here come from a human donor in good health (CMV status not recorded). Some clones in this sample may be carry-over from other donors' samples.

This clonotype came up a few times. The V and J genes are TRBV6-2 or TRBV6-3 and TRBJ2-7; TRBD1 matches 9 bases. Germline trimming cut 2 bases from V and 7 bases from J; bases unmatched to any gene: 12. CDR1 and CDR2 from the germline V gene are MNHEY and SVGEGT. CDR3 length: 16 amino acids. The CDR3 DNA is TGTGCCAGCAGTTACCCTGGGACAGGGAGATCGGGAGAGCAGTACTTC. Translating it yields CASSYPGTGRSGEQYF.

The chain links TRBV19 to TRBJ2-1, with 10 bases fitting TRBD2. CDR3 length equals 12 residues. The germline V gene encodes CDR1 LNHDA and CDR2 SQIVND (reference sequence). V was pared by 8 bases and J by 10 bases, with 5 bases of the junction left unmatched. The DNA for the CDR3 is TGTGCCAGTCGGACTAGCGGTTCGGAGCAGTTCTTC. Its translation: CASRTSGSEQFF. Looking up the rest from reference TRBV19 and TRBJ2-1 gives the full variable domain: DGGITQSPKYLFRKEGQNVTLSCEQNLNHDAMYWYRQDPGQGLRLIYYSQIVNDFQKGDIAEGYSVSREKKESFPLTVTSAQKNPTAFYLCASRTSGSEQFFGPGTRLTVL.

Worth noting for this clonotype: The CDR3 does not end in the conserved phenylalanine or tryptophan, so this is likely a read error. The genes are TRBV28 and TRBJ2-1, with 16 bases matching TRBD2. The length of the CDR3 is 19 residues. The junction had 16 bases not matched to a gene; V was cut back by 6 bases and J by 8 bases. Germline CDR1 reads MDHEN; CDR2 reads SYDVKM. The CDR3 bases are TGTGCCAGCAGCCCAACCCCGGGACTAGCGGGAGGGCGTAAAGATGAGCAGTTCTTA. Translated, it gives CASSPTPGLAGGRKDEQFL.

This chain connects TRBV6-1 to TRBJ2-7, with a weak D call TRBD2 (6 bases). The V end lost 11 bases, the J end lost 3 bases, and 17 bases lay between the germline ends. CDR1 and CDR2 from the germline V gene are MNHNS and SASEGT. CDR3 length: 13 amino acids. The CDR3 is CAGRDDGHYEQYF. For the CDR3, the DNA is TGTGCCGGGCGGGACGACGGACACTACGAGCAGTACTTC.

The chain is built from TRBV7-6 and TRBJ1-3; TRBD1 is a possible D gene (5 bases). The V and J ends lost 5 bases and 9 bases respectively, with 14 bases between them. The CDR3 is made up of 13 amino acids. The germline gives CDR1 SGHVS, CDR2 FNYEAQ. DNA for the CDR3: TGTGCCAGCAGCCCATCCTCGGGGGGCACCATATATTTT. The encoded protein is CASSPSSGGTIYF.

The chain links TRBV15 to TRBJ1-2; D remains ambiguous. Germline CDR1 is LNHNV and CDR2 is YYDKDF (reference sequence). The CDR3 totals 14 residues. V was clipped by 0 bases and J by 0 bases, with 5 bases between them. The CDR3 nucleotides read TGTGCCACCAGCAGAGATACACCTAACTATGGCTACACCTTC. This gives the protein CATSRDTPNYGYTF.

J is TRBJ2-3 and V is TRBV7-2; D is possibly TRBD1 (5 bases). Germline CDR1 is SGHTA and CDR2 is FQGNSA. The CDR3 extends over 17 amino acids. V lost 4 bases to trimming and J lost 0 bases, with 17 bases between them. The CDR3 loop reads CASSSPLGERSTDTQYF. CDR3 nucleotide sequence: TGTGCCAGCAGCTCTCCCCTAGGGGAAAGAAGCACAGATACGCAGTATTTT.

This clonotype was detected only a few times. V and J are TRBV19 and TRBJ2-1; D is perhaps TRBD2 (5 bases). The CDR3 is 16 residues long. The germline V and J ends were trimmed by 3 bases and 0 bases, with 12 bases remaining between them. The germline V gene encodes CDR1 LNHDA and CDR2 SQIVND (reference sequence). This chain's CDR3 is CASSMNRGSSYNEQFF. As DNA, the CDR3 is TGTGCCAGTAGTATGAACCGGGGTAGCTCCTACAATGAGCAGTTCTTC.

This clonotype was counted only a few times. The chain combines TRBV7-8 with TRBJ2-1, with 12 bases that match TRBD2. The ends lost 5 bases at V and 7 bases at J; junction bases unmatched: 6. The CDR3 runs to 15 residues. Germline-derived CDR1 and CDR2 are SGHVS and FQNEAQ. The DNA of the CDR3 is TGTGCCAGCAGCCCACTAGCGGGGGGTCGGAATGAGCAGTTCTTC. Translation gives CASSPLAGGRNEQFF.

This clonotype appeared many times. The chain recombines TRBV20-1 with TRBJ2-5; D unclear. The CDR3 contains 15 residues. CDR1 and CDR2 from the germline V gene are DFQATT and SNEGSKA (reference sequence). V was shortened by 0 bases and J by 1 base, with 12 bases between the two germline ends. CDR3 nucleotides: TGCAGTGCTAGAGATTACAGCCGGGTCCAAGAGACCCAGTACTTC. Protein sequence: CSARDYSRVQETQYF.

This clonotype showed up just a few times. The chain is built from TRBV3-1 and TRBJ2-7, with D tentatively TRBD2 (5 bases). With 3 bases removed from V and 2 bases from J, the gap between germline ends came to 17 bases. CDR3 size: 16 residues. The germline gives CDR1 LGHDT, CDR2 YNNKEL (reference sequence). The CDR3 spells CASSQRPSGGTYEQYF. In DNA form, the CDR3 reads TGTGCCAGCAGCCAGCGGCCGAGCGGAGGAACCTACGAGCAGTACTTC.

This clonotype showed up just a few times. The chain employs TRBV7-8 and TRBJ1-1; the D gene is possibly TRBD1 (5 bases). Germline lookup yields CDR1 SGHVS and CDR2 FQNEAQ. V lost 5 bases and J 4 bases, leaving 14 bases between the germline ends. The CDR3 sequence is 14 residues long. The CDR3 loop is CASSPERGSTEAFF. The CDR3 coding sequence is TGTGCCAGCAGCCCCGAGAGGGGAAGCACTGAAGCTTTCTTT.

The chain couples TRBV7-2 to TRBJ2-3, with TRBD2 matching 7 bases. Germline V gene lookup returns CDR1 SGHTA and CDR2 FQGNSA. The ends lost 2 bases at V and 0 bases at J; junction bases unmatched: 5. The CDR3 spans 16 residues. The CDR3 bases are TGTGCCAGCAGCTTACGGCGGGGGATTAGCACAGATACGCAGTATTTT. Amino acids: CASSLRRGISTDTQYF.

This clonotype was detected only a few times. The genes are TRBV4-3 and TRBJ2-7, with TRBD2 matching 12 bases. Trimming at V came to 6 bases and at J to 2 bases, leaving 5 bases not matched to a gene. The CDR3 length is 15 residues. The germline V gene has CDR1 LGHNA and CDR2 YSLEER. The CDR3 loop reads CASRLGLAGPYEQYF. CDR3 DNA: TGCGCCAGCAGACTAGGACTAGCGGGACCCTACGAGCAGTACTTC.

Only a few counts were recorded for this clonotype. The chain links TRBV14 to TRBJ1-1; D may be TRBD1 (6 bases). In germline, CDR1 is SGHDN, CDR2 FVKESK. With 2 bases removed from V and 2 bases from J, the gap between germline ends came to 24 bases. CDR3 size: 19 residues. CDR3 bases: TGTGCCAGCAGCCAATTTGGTGGCAACCAGGGGTTACTTAACACTGAAGCTTTCTTT. This translates into CASSQFGGNQGLLNTEAFF.